This record looks at one T cell receptor (beta chain) sequence and its context. Germline lookup yields CDR1 SGHDN and CDR2 FVKESK. The ends lost 1 base at V and 7 bases at J; junction bases unmatched: 7. The CDR3 length is 16 residues. This sample stems from a study of cytomegalovirus exposure and HLA in healthy donors. Study in general: Earlier, almost 120 million unique TCR beta sequences were recovered from roughly 170 million T cells by an analysis.

The study ran its PCR with 60 Vbeta and 13 Jbeta primers. Sequencing used immunoSEQ multiplex PCR; TCRdb keeps in-frame clones, though not all of them. The table lists about 160,000 clones, with roughly 1.6% in the top ten. Material: PBMCs. This receptor was taken from a woman aged 50 to 65 in good health and CMV-seronegative. The genes are TRBV14 and TRBJ2-1, with 10 bases identical to TRBD2. CDR3 loop: CASSQASAGGPNEQFF. The CDR3 DNA is TGTGCCAGCAGCCAAGCATCAGCGGGGGGGCCTAATGAGCAGTTCTTC.